Presented here are 30 T cell receptor beta chains from one specimen sequenced in a study of spatial heterogeneity in lung cancer. Each CDR3 protein gets one entry after TCRdb re-called the 5' RACE reads with MiXCR. The sample shows under 40,000 distinct CDR3 sequences, 5.2% of them seen only once. Noted time point: sample taken at primary tumor resection. Sample: PBMCs, taken at surgery. The receptors were sampled from a female donor with early-stage non-small cell lung cancer.

This clonotype came up many times. V and J are TRBV12-3 or TRBV12-4 and TRBJ2-5; no firm D call. The CDR3 totals 14 residues. The germline V and J ends were trimmed by 3 bases and 0 bases, with 8 bases remaining between them. The CDR3 sequence: CASSFWPNQETQYF. The CDR3 bases are TGTGCCAGCAGTTTTTGGCCAAACCAAGAGACCCAGTACTTC.

This clonotype has only a few counts. This chain links TRBV9 with TRBJ1-5, with 8 bases lining up with TRBD1. Trimming at V came to 0 bases and at J to 3 bases, leaving 2 bases not matched to a gene. Germline lookup yields CDR1 SGDLS and CDR2 YYNGEE. The length of the CDR3 is 15 residues. The CDR3 sequence is CASSVGTGFNQPQHF. The CDR3 DNA sequence: TGTGCCAGCAGCGTAGGGACAGGGTTCAATCAGCCCCAGCATTTT.

The DNA of the CDR3 is TGTGCCATCCCGGGACAAAACACCGGGGAGCTGTTTTTT. This encodes CAIPGQNTGELFF. The chain carries TRBV10-3 and TRBJ2-2; D is perhaps TRBD1 (6 bases). This CDR3 contains 13 residues. V lost 8 bases and J lost 2, with 9 bases in between. Germline V CDR1 and CDR2: ENHRY, SYGVKD.

In this sample, this clonotype turned up many times. In DNA, the CDR3 is TGCAGTGCTAGAGATCGTAGGACAGGGGGCTACGAGCAGTACTTC. Its translation is CSARDRRTGGYEQYF. The V call is TRBV20-1, the J call TRBJ2-7; 10 bases agree with TRBD1. This CDR3 has 15 residues. Germline trimming cut 0 bases from V and 3 bases from J; bases unmatched to any gene: 5. The germline gives CDR1 DFQATT, CDR2 SNEGSKA (reference sequence).

The sample holds many counts of this clonotype. The gene calls are TRBV19 and TRBJ1-5; TRBD1 might be the D (5 bases). The V end was cut by 3 bases, the J end by 0 bases, with 6 bases between. The CDR3 length is 14 residues. Germline V lookup: CDR1 LNHDA, CDR2 SQIVND (reference sequence). The CDR3 region has the DNA TGTGCCAGTAGTATTGGGGGTAGCAATCAGCCCCAGCATTTT. This translates into CASSIGGSNQPQHF.

The chain couples TRBV20-1 to TRBJ2-7; D unclear. Trimming removed 0 bases at V and 8 bases at J, with 11 bases between. CDR1 is DFQATT and CDR2 is SNEGSKA in the germline V gene (reference sequence). This CDR3 contains 12 residues. The CDR3 region is CSAREGKGKQYF. DNA for the CDR3: TGCAGTGCTAGAGAGGGAAAAGGGAAGCAGTACTTC.

This clonotype has ten or more counts. The V and J genes are TRBV29-1 and TRBJ2-5, with D hard to call. CDR1 and CDR2 from the germline V gene are SQVTM and ANQGSEA. V was cut by 4 bases and J by 5 bases, with 14 bases left in between. CDR3 length equals 13 residues. The CDR3 DNA sequence: TGCAGCGTTGGTCCCGGTTTAATGGAGACCCAGTACTTC. Amino acid sequence: CSVGPGLMETQYF.

V usage is TRBV30 and J usage is TRBJ1-5; D is ambiguous. The CDR3 is made up of 13 amino acids. The V end lost 4 bases, the J end lost 4 bases, and 11 bases lay between the germline ends. Germline CDR1 reads GTSNPN; CDR2 reads SVGIG (reference sequence). CDR3 in DNA: TGTGCCTGGACCGGACGGAATAATCAGCCCCAGCATTTT. Translation gives CAWTGRNNQPQHF.

This clonotype was seen repeatedly, ten times or more. The chain recombines TRBV12-3 or TRBV12-4 with TRBJ1-2; 8 nucleotides match TRBD1. V was pared by 0 bases and J by 5 bases, with 11 bases of the junction left unmatched. This CDR3 has 17 amino acids. The chain's CDR3 is CASSLASLTGGKYGYTF. The DNA for the CDR3 is TGTGCCAGCAGTTTAGCCAGCCTTACAGGGGGGAAGTATGGCTACACCTTC.

This clonotype was found many times. This chain joins TRBV27 and TRBJ1-2; possible D gene TRBD1, 6 bases. Germline V CDR1 and CDR2: MNHEY, SMNVEV (reference sequence). The CDR3 runs 14 residues. The ends were cut back, 8 bases at V and 4 bases at J, with 17 bases in the middle. CDR3 protein: CASSYGGQPYGYTF. The DNA for the CDR3 is TGTGCCAGCTCATACGGGGGCCAGCCCTATGGCTACACCTTC.

This chain uses TRBV4-1 with TRBJ1-1; no clear D. The germline CDR1 and CDR2 sequences are MGHRA and YSYEKL. The CDR3 length is 16 residues. Trimming pared 3 bases from V and 4 bases from J, leaving 18 bases between. CDR3 residues: CASSQAWLGMGTEAFF. In DNA, the CDR3 is TGCGCCAGCAGCCAGGCCTGGTTGGGGATGGGCACTGAAGCTTTCTTT.

This clonotype was seen repeatedly, ten times or more. In DNA, the CDR3 is TGCAGCGTTGAAGCAGAGACCCAGTACTTC. Protein sequence: CSVEAETQYF. The rearrangement uses TRBV29-1 and TRBJ2-5; D not resolved. There are 10 residues in the CDR3. V shed 1 base and J shed 4 bases, with 1 base lying between them. Per germline, CDR1 SQVTM and CDR2 ANQGSEA.

Only a few counts were recorded for this clonotype. The V and J genes are TRBV6-2 or TRBV6-3 and TRBJ2-1; tentative D call: TRBD2 (6 bases). The germline CDR1 and CDR2 sequences are MNHEY and SVGEGT. The CDR3 runs to 15 residues. V gave up 0 bases and J gave up 4 bases, with 10 bases separating them. The CDR3 loop reads CASSYSSLAYNEQFF. CDR3 bases: TGTGCCAGCAGTTACTCGAGTCTAGCGTACAATGAGCAGTTCTTC.

In its sample, this clonotype was seen a few times. This chain uses TRBV5-4 with TRBJ2-5, with D perhaps matching TRBD1 (6 bases). Trimming removed 1 base at V and 4 bases at J, with 8 bases between. Per germline, CDR1 SGHNT and CDR2 YYREEE (reference sequence). This CDR3 spans 13 amino acids. This CDR3 reads CASSLKGGETQYF. In DNA, the CDR3 is TGTGCCAGCAGCTTGAAAGGGGGAGAGACCCAGTACTTC.

This clonotype was detected ten times or more. The gene calls are TRBV7-3 and TRBJ2-2; 7 nucleotides line up with TRBD1. The V segment lost 3 bases and the J segment 1 base; nucleotides outside the gene matches: 5. The CDR3 spans 16 residues. Germline CDR1 SGHTA, CDR2 FQGTGA. The CDR3: CASSFKGALNTGELFF. In nucleotides, the CDR3 is TGTGCCAGCAGCTTCAAGGGGGCCCTGAACACCGGGGAGCTGTTTTTT.

This clonotype has a count of ten or more. The chain combines TRBV10-3 with TRBJ2-3, with TRBD2 matching 8 bases. The trim removed 8 bases at V and 5 bases at J, leaving 9 bases unmatched. Germline lookup yields CDR1 ENHRY and CDR2 SYGVKD. CDR3 length equals 14 residues. The CDR3 DNA sequence: TGTGCCATCCGCCGGGAGGGGCAGGTAGATACGCAGTATTTT. The encoded protein is CAIRREGQVDTQYF.

This clonotype occurred many times. The chain joins TRBV21-1 to TRBJ1-3; the DNA was not used to check the table's D call, TRBD1. TRBV21-1 is annotated as a pseudogene. CDR3 length equals 16 residues. CDR3 sequence (DNA): TGTGCCAGCAGCGCCCTGGGGGGGCAAAGAGGAAACACCATATATTTT. Its protein is CASSALGGQRGNTIYF.

The sample holds many counts of this clonotype. This sequence joins TRBV2 and TRBJ2-7; D remains ambiguous. This CDR3 spans 11 amino acids. Trimming removed 3 bases from V and 3 bases from J, with 3 bases in between. CDR1 is SNHLY, CDR2 FYNNEI, per germline. CDR3 region: CASSDNYEQYF. For the CDR3, the DNA is TGTGCCAGCAGTGATAACTACGAGCAGTACTTC. The full variable domain, with the rest looked up from reference TRBV2 and TRBJ2-7, is EPEVTQTPSHQVTQMGQEVILRCVPISNHLYFYWYRQILGQKVEFLVSFYNNEISEKSEIFDDQFSVERPDGSNFTLKIRSTKLEDSAMYFCASSDNYEQYFGPGTRLTVT.

Comment on this clonotype: This CDR3 fails to terminate in the conserved phenylalanine or tryptophan, so it likely reflects a read error. This sequence joins TRBV14 and TRBJ2-3, with D maybe TRBD2 (5 bases). V lost 1 base, J lost 6 bases, and 17 bases lay in between. Germline CDR1 reads SGHDN; CDR2 reads FVKESK. The CDR3 runs to 16 residues. The CDR3: CASSQVTGNPLDTQYL. Written as DNA, the CDR3 is TGTGCCAGCAGCCAAGTTACGGGAAACCCCTTGGATACGCAGTATCTT.

This clonotype was counted many times. The chain couples TRBV19 to TRBJ1-6; 10 positions match TRBD1. V lost 2 bases, J lost 10 bases, and 8 bases stayed unmatched. Germline lookup yields CDR1 LNHDA and CDR2 SQIVND (reference sequence). The CDR3 is 16 amino acids. The CDR3 bases are TGTGCCAGTAGTATACTACCGGGACAGGGGATGTCACCCCTCCACTTT. It encodes CASSILPGQGMSPLHF.

By sample fraction, this clonotype is medium-sized. V usage is TRBV6-1 and J usage is TRBJ2-1; possible D gene TRBD2, 5 bases. The CDR3 length is 12 residues. V was cut by 1 base and J by 12 bases, with 10 bases left in between. The germline gives CDR1 MNHNS, CDR2 SASEGT. The CDR3 nucleotides are TGTGCCAGCAGTGAAGGCAGGAGGTGGCAGTTCTTC. Amino acids: CASSEGRRWQFF.

The chain carries TRBV12-3 or TRBV12-4 and TRBJ1-5; TRBD1 matches 10 bases. V shed 5 bases, J shed 4 bases, and the junction held 8 bases outside the gene matches. This CDR3 spans 16 amino acids. This chain's CDR3 is CASSPGTGAVNQPQHF. The DNA of the CDR3 is TGTGCCAGCAGTCCTGGGACAGGGGCGGTTAATCAGCCCCAGCATTTT.

This clonotype was detected many times. The chain employs TRBV10-2 and TRBJ2-7; 8 nucleotides agree with TRBD2. Trimming removed 4 bases from V and 6 bases from J; junction bases left unmatched: 5. In germline, CDR1 is WSHSY, CDR2 SAAADI. This CDR3 region has 13 residues. CDR3 in DNA: TGCGCCAGCAGTGTAGCGGGGATAGGCGAGCAGTACTTC. Encoded protein: CASSVAGIGEQYF.

V usage is TRBV7-9 and J usage is TRBJ1-4, with a tentative D call TRBD1 (5 bases). V was pared by 3 bases and J by 8 bases, with 19 bases between. This CDR3 is 16 amino acids long. Germline CDR1 reads SEHNR; CDR2 reads FQNEAQ (reference sequence). The CDR3 loop reads CASSFVGRGYYEKLFF. The CDR3 bases are TGTGCCAGCAGCTTTGTGGGACGGGGGTATTACGAAAAACTGTTTTTT.

The sample holds one count of this clonotype. This chain connects TRBV7-9 to TRBJ2-2; possible D gene TRBD1, 6 bases. Between the trimmed V and J ends, which lost 4 bases and 0 bases, there was a span of 15 bases. This CDR3 comprises 17 residues. The germline V gene encodes CDR1 SEHNR and CDR2 FQNEAQ (reference sequence). The CDR3 loop reads CASSYHETGTNTGELFF. CDR3 sequence (DNA): TGTGCCAGCAGCTACCACGAGACAGGAACGAACACCGGGGAGCTGTTTTTT.

Relative to its sample, this clonotype is medium-sized (0.01 to 0.1%). The chain recombines TRBV7-9 with TRBJ1-1, with D unresolved. V was clipped by 1 base and J by 1 base, with 10 bases between them. The CDR3 spans 15 residues. The V gene's germline CDR1 is SEHNR and CDR2 FQNEAQ (reference sequence). The DNA of the CDR3 is TGTGCCAGCAGCTTAGAATCCAAGAGGAACACTGAAGCTTTCTTT. This gives the protein CASSLESKRNTEAFF.

This clonotype was picked up many times. This sequence joins TRBV6-6 and TRBJ2-3; weak D call: TRBD1 (6 bases). The CDR3 covers 16 residues. The germline V gene encodes CDR1 MNHNY and CDR2 SVGAGI (reference sequence). V was cut by 3 bases and J by 2 bases, with 15 bases left in between. CDR3 residues: CASSYNREKHTDTQYF. As DNA, the CDR3 is TGTGCCAGCAGTTATAACAGGGAAAAGCACACAGATACGCAGTATTTT.

This clonotype was detected ten times or more. The chain has TRBV24-1 and TRBJ2-2; D may be TRBD1 (7 bases). This CDR3 has 13 residues. CDR1 is KGHDR and CDR2 is SFDVKD in the germline V gene. The ends were cut back, 10 bases at V and 5 bases at J, with 13 bases in the middle. CDR3 DNA: TGTGCCACAAAGGGGGCGGGGACCGGGGAGCTGTTTTTT. It translates to CATKGAGTGELFF.

This clonotype was seen at least ten times. The gene calls are TRBV2 and TRBJ2-1; 9 bases map to TRBD2. V lost 0 bases, J lost 10 bases, and 4 bases stayed unmatched. Germline V gives CDR1 SNHLY, CDR2 FYNNEI. The CDR3 runs to 14 residues. Here the CDR3 DNA reads TGTGCCAGCAGTGAAGCGCGGAGCGGGGGGGAGCAGTTCTTC. Its translation: CASSEARSGGEQFF.

Ten or more counts support this clonotype. The chain carries TRBV7-3 and TRBJ2-1; 12 bases line up with TRBD2. The CDR3 is made up of 15 amino acids. Looked up from germline, CDR1 is SGHTA and CDR2 is FQGTGA. Trimming removed 6 bases from V and 3 bases from J; junction bases left unmatched: 3. CDR3 sequence: CASRTSGGNYNEQFF. In DNA, the CDR3 is TGTGCCAGCAGGACTAGCGGGGGCAACTACAATGAGCAGTTCTTC.